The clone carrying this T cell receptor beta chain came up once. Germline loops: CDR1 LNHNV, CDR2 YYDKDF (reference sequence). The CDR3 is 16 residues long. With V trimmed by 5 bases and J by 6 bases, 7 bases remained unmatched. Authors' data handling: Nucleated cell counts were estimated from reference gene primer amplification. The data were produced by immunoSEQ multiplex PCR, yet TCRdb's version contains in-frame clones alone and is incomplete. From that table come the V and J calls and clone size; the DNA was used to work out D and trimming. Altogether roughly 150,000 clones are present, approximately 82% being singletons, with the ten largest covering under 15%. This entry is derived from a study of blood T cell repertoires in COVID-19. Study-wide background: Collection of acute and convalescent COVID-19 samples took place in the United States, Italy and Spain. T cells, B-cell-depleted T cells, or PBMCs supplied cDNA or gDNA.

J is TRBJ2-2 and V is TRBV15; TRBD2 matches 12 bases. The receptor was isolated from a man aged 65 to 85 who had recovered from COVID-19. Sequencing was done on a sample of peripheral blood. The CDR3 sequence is CATSARLAGASGELFF. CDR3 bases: TGTGCCACCAGCGCCAGACTAGCGGGAGCCTCCGGGGAGCTGTTTTTT.